Listed here are 23 T cell receptor beta chains from one sample, sequenced in a study of PD-1 blockade in mismatch repair-deficient tumors. Assay used: immunoSEQ multiplex PCR; TCRdb lists only in-frame clones, some missing. This sample has fewer than 20,000 clones, with about 80% found just once. Sequences were derived from PBMCs, sampled 4 weeks after starting pembrolizumab. Every receptor here comes from an adult with mismatch repair-deficient cancer.

The rearrangement joins TRBV21-1 to TRBJ2-2; the D segment call TRBD1 is taken from the table without a DNA check. TRBV21-1 is a pseudogene. The CDR3 runs 16 residues. The CDR3 protein is CASSSRDSRLIVWLFF. CDR3 bases: TGTGCCAGCAGCTCCCGGGACAGCCGACTAATAGTCTGGCTGTTTTTT.

The chain joins TRBV29-1 to TRBJ1-3, with D perhaps matching TRBD1 (6 bases). CDR3 length: 15 residues. CDR1 is SQVTM, CDR2 ANQGSEA, per germline. V was pared by 7 bases and J by 0 bases, with 16 bases between. DNA for the CDR3: TGCAGCGCCGTTAACACAGGGATCTCTGGAAACACCATATATTTT. Its translation: CSAVNTGISGNTIYF.

The rearrangement joins TRBV5-4 to TRBJ2-5; 7 bases fit TRBD2. With V trimmed by 3 bases and J by 5 bases, 7 bases remained unmatched. Germline V gives CDR1 SGHNT, CDR2 YYREEE (reference sequence). The CDR3 consists of 14 residues. CDR3 residues: CASSSGLVRETQYF. Written as DNA, the CDR3 is TGTGCCAGCAGCTCCGGACTAGTCAGGGAGACCCAGTACTTC.

Only one count was recorded for this clone. The rearrangement joins TRBV2 to TRBJ2-3; 12 bases align to TRBD2. In germline, CDR1 is SNHLY, CDR2 FYNNEI. The length of the CDR3 is 17 residues. V shed 2 bases, J shed 4 bases, and the junction held 7 bases outside the gene matches. In DNA, the CDR3 is TGTGCCAGCAGTGAACTAGCGGGAGGGCCGAGATCAGATACGCAGTATTTT. It encodes CASSELAGGPRSDTQYF.

The chain has TRBV11-2 and TRBJ2-1, with 11 bases aligning to TRBD2. CDR3 size: 14 residues. Germline CDR1 SGHAT, CDR2 FQNNGV. Trimming at V came to 2 bases and at J to 6 bases, leaving 0 bases not matched to a gene. The CDR3 DNA reads TGTGCCAGCAGCTTAACTAGCGGGAGCAATGAGCAGTTCTTC. It yields the protein CASSLTSGSNEQFF.

V and J are TRBV9 and TRBJ2-3; D call uncertain. In germline, CDR1 is SGDLS, CDR2 YYNGEE. With 0 bases removed from V and 6 bases from J, the gap between germline ends came to 8 bases. CDR3 size: 13 residues. This chain's CDR3 is CASSVAEVDTQYF. The CDR3 bases are TGTGCCAGCAGCGTAGCTGAGGTGGATACGCAGTATTTT.

The gene calls are TRBV25-1 and TRBJ2-5; possibly TRBD2 for D (6 bases). V lost 6 bases, J lost 3 bases, and 14 bases lay in between. Germline CDR1 MGHDK, CDR2 SYGVNS. The CDR3 is 14 amino acids. This chain's CDR3 is CASSLDPGEETQYF. CDR3 DNA: TGTGCCAGCAGCCTCGACCCGGGGGAAGAGACCCAGTACTTC.

This clone has a handful of counts. This chain joins TRBV2 and TRBJ2-7, with 8 bases matching TRBD2. Trimming cost V 11 bases and J 0 bases; bases outside gene matches: 6. Germline-derived CDR1 and CDR2 are SNHLY and FYNNEI. The CDR3 contains 13 residues. CDR3 sequence: CAGSSGSSYEQYF. In nucleotides, the CDR3 is TGTGCCGGGTCAAGCGGGAGCTCCTACGAGCAGTACTTC.

The chain recombines TRBV2 with TRBJ2-2, with 9 bases lining up with TRBD1. The CDR3 is made up of 16 amino acids. Germline CDR1 reads SNHLY; CDR2 reads FYNNEI. The junction had 6 bases not matched to a gene; V was cut back by 5 bases and J by 2 bases. DNA for the CDR3: TGTGCCAGCAGTCCCCACAGGGGGCGTAACACCGGGGAGCTGTTTTTT. Translated: CASSPHRGRNTGELFF.

V is TRBV18 and J is TRBJ2-5, with 9 bases aligning to TRBD1. Germline CDR1 reads KGHSH; CDR2 reads LQKENI. J lost 5 bases, V lost 2 bases, and 0 bases had no gene match. The length of the CDR3 is 13 residues. The CDR3 sequence is CASSPGTGETQYF. In DNA form, the CDR3 reads TGTGCCAGCTCACCAGGGACAGGGGAGACCCAGTACTTC.

J is TRBJ2-3 and V is TRBV29-1, with D unclear. The CDR3 runs to 15 residues. Germline CDR1 is SQVTM and CDR2 is ANQGSEA. Trimming shortened V by 1 base and J by 5 bases, and 16 bases separated the two germline ends. Written as DNA, the CDR3 is TGCAGCGTTGAAGTAGACCGAGGAGTGGTAGATACGCAGTATTTT. The encoded protein is CSVEVDRGVVDTQYF.

The CDR3 nucleotides read TGTGCCAGCAGCCCTTTGGGGGACAAGAGGGCCTTAGAAGCTTTCTTT. Translated, it gives CASSPLGDKRALEAFF. The V gene is TRBV2, the J gene TRBJ1-1, with a possible D match to TRBD1 (6 bases). Germline V gene data show CDR1 as SNHLY and CDR2 as FYNNEI. V gave up 6 bases and J gave up 8 bases, with 25 bases separating them. This CDR3 is 16 amino acids long.

This rearrangement joins TRBV19 to TRBJ2-7; 12 bases align to TRBD2. CDR1 is LNHDA and CDR2 is SQIVND in the germline V gene (reference sequence). CDR3 length equals 18 residues. Trimming at V came to 3 bases and at J to 2 bases, leaving 11 bases not matched to a gene. Written as DNA, the CDR3 is TGTGCCAGTAGTATCGCGACTAGCGGGAGCCCCAAGACCTACGAGCAGTACTTC. Translating gives CASSIATSGSPKTYEQYF.

This chain connects TRBV5-1 to TRBJ2-7; a weak D match, TRBD2 (6 bases). The CDR3 is 15 residues long. Germline V gene lookup returns CDR1 SGHRS and CDR2 YFSETQ. V was trimmed by 5 bases and J by 4 bases, leaving 19 bases between them. This CDR3 is CASSINTGRGYEQYF. The DNA of the CDR3 is TGCGCCAGCAGTATAAATACGGGACGGGGGTACGAGCAGTACTTC.

The V and J genes are TRBV7-8 and TRBJ2-1; D is unresolved. This CDR3 has 13 residues. Germline V gives CDR1 SGHVS, CDR2 FQNEAQ. V was pared by 5 bases and J by 5 bases, with 10 bases between. The CDR3 sequence: CASSPRFDNEQFF. Here the CDR3 DNA reads TGTGCCAGCAGCCCACGGTTTGACAATGAGCAGTTCTTC.

The rearrangement uses TRBV5-1 and TRBJ2-3; 14 positions match TRBD2. The junction had 9 bases not matched to a gene; V was cut back by 5 bases and J by 1 base. CDR1 is SGHRS, CDR2 YFSETQ, per germline. CDR3 size: 18 residues. The CDR3 region has the DNA TGCGCCAGCAGTTTCGGGACTAGCGGGAGCTTAGGCACAGATACGCAGTATTTT. Protein product: CASSFGTSGSLGTDTQYF. The entire variable domain, with the rest obtained from reference TRBV5-1 and TRBJ2-3, is as follows: KAGVTQTPRYLIKTRGQQVTLSCSPISGHRSVSWYQQTPGQGLQFLFEYFSETQRNKGNFPGRFSGRQFSNSRSEMNVSTLELGDSALYLCASSFGTSGSLGTDTQYFGPGTRLTVL.

The CDR3 coding sequence is TGTGCCAGCAGTGAAGCGGGGACATCGTCACCCCTCCACTTT. Translating it yields CASSEAGTSSPLHF. J is TRBJ1-6 and V is TRBV6-1, with D perhaps matching TRBD1 (6 bases). The CDR3 is made up of 14 amino acids. The germline CDR1 and CDR2 sequences are MNHNS and SASEGT. Trimming left V 0 bases short and J 10 bases short, with 10 bases between.

This rearrangement joins TRBV27 to TRBJ2-4; D not certain. Germline CDR1 and CDR2: MNHEY and SMNVEV (reference sequence). There are 11 residues in the CDR3. Trimming took 5 bases from V and 6 from J, leaving 5 bases between them. Written as DNA, the CDR3 is TGTGCCAGCAGTCGCGGAAACATTCAGTACTTC. This sequence encodes CASSRGNIQYF.

The chain is built from TRBV5-1 and TRBJ2-1; 7 nucleotides line up with TRBD2. Germline V gene lookup returns CDR1 SGHRS and CDR2 YFSETQ. This CDR3 comprises 13 residues. V shed 4 bases, J shed 7 bases, and the junction held 5 bases outside the gene matches. The CDR3 reads CASSRLAINEQFF. DNA for the CDR3: TGCGCCAGCAGCCGACTAGCCATTAATGAGCAGTTCTTC.

This chain uses TRBV4-1 with TRBJ2-7; 8 bases match TRBD2. The germline gives CDR1 MGHRA, CDR2 YSYEKL. This CDR3 region has 15 residues. Trimming took 1 base from V and 1 from J; bases not matched to a gene: 3. This CDR3 reads CASSQGLARSYEQYF. The CDR3 DNA is TGCGCCAGCAGCCAAGGACTAGCGCGTTCCTACGAGCAGTACTTC.

The chain employs TRBV11-1 and TRBJ2-7, with D possibly TRBD2 on 6 matching bases. The germline gives CDR1 SGHAT, CDR2 FQDESV (reference sequence). The CDR3 sequence is 15 residues long. The V end lost 5 bases, the J end lost 3 bases, and 17 bases lay between the germline ends. This CDR3 reads CASSDRAGGFYEQYF. DNA for the CDR3: TGTGCCAGCAGCGACCGAGCGGGTGGCTTCTACGAGCAGTACTTC.

The rearrangement links TRBV7-2 to TRBJ1-4; TRBD1 agrees at 8 bases. Per the germline V gene, CDR1 is SGHTA and CDR2 is FQGNSA. The CDR3 loop spans 14 amino acids. The V and J ends lost 5 bases and 7 bases, in that order; junction bases with no gene match: 6. The DNA for the CDR3 is TGTGCCAGCAGCCCGGACAGGGCCAGTGAAAAACTGTTTTTT. This codes for CASSPDRASEKLFF.

The J gene is TRBJ1-1, the V gene TRBV7-9, with a possible D match to TRBD1 (5 bases). This CDR3 is 15 amino acids long. V was pared by 3 bases and J by 1 base, with 12 bases between. Germline CDR1 and CDR2: SEHNR and FQNEAQ (reference sequence). CDR3 coding DNA: TGTGCCAGCAGCTTCATAGTAGGGGCGAACACTGAAGCTTTCTTT. The encoded protein is CASSFIVGANTEAFF.